Listed here are 18 T cell receptor beta chains from one sample, sequenced in a study of radiotherapy plus CTLA-4 blockade in lung cancer. The assay was immunoSEQ multiplex PCR, and TCRdb's table has in-frame clones only and misses some. This table has some 77,000 clones, roughly 86% appearing once. The material was peripheral blood, obtained from a patient treated with radiotherapy plus ipilimumab. These receptor sequences come from a human donor with non-small cell lung cancer who had a partial response to radiotherapy plus ipilimumab.

V usage is TRBV30 and J usage is TRBJ1-6; D is ambiguous. V was trimmed by 0 bases and J by 8 bases, leaving 5 bases between them. CDR1 and CDR2 from the germline V gene are GTSNPN and SVGIG (reference sequence). The CDR3 is 12 residues long. The CDR3 DNA sequence: TGTGCCTGGAGTGTACAAGATTCACCCCTCCACTTT. Translation: CAWSVQDSPLHF.

This clone was found once. The junction departs from the called germline gene at one end, perhaps through a read error. The V gene is TRBV28, the J gene TRBJ1-1, with D perhaps matching TRBD1 (6 bases). This CDR3 contains 13 residues. Germline CDR1 is MDHEN and CDR2 is SYDVKM. The CDR3 bases are TGTGTCAGCAGTACAGGGACCGTTGCTGAAGCTTTCTTT. It is translated as CVSSTGTVAEAFF.

This sequence joins TRBV30 and TRBJ1-5; D is uncertain. This CDR3 region has 13 residues. Per germline, CDR1 GTSNPN and CDR2 SVGIG (reference sequence). Trimming pared 0 bases from V and 5 bases from J, leaving 8 bases between. The CDR3 protein is CAWSVQVYQPQHF. The CDR3 region has the DNA TGTGCCTGGAGTGTGCAGGTATATCAGCCCCAGCATTTT.

This chain uses TRBV5-1 with TRBJ2-1, with 10 positions matching TRBD2. V lost 4 bases and J lost 7; bases outside the gene matches: 8. The CDR3 runs 15 residues. The germline V gene has CDR1 SGHRS and CDR2 YFSETQ. CDR3 in amino acids: CASSEVAGGGNEQFF. The CDR3 nucleotides read TGCGCCAGCAGCGAGGTAGCGGGAGGTGGGAATGAGCAGTTCTTC.

This chain connects TRBV15 to TRBJ2-7; D unclear. CDR1 and CDR2 (germline): LNHNV, YYDKDF (reference sequence). Trimming took off 0 bases at V and 3 bases at J, with 6 bases between the two ends. The CDR3 runs to 13 residues. CDR3 DNA sequence: TGTGCCACCAGCAGAGATGACATCTACGAGCAGTACTTC. This encodes CATSRDDIYEQYF.

The chain couples TRBV6-4 to TRBJ1-6; D is ambiguous. Looked up from germline, CDR1 is MRHNA and CDR2 is SNTAGT. Between the trimmed V and J ends, which lost 1 base and 14 bases, there was a span of 12 bases. The CDR3 has 13 residues. CDR3 amino acids: CASSDYQGRTLHF. In DNA form, the CDR3 reads TGTGCCAGCAGTGACTATCAAGGGAGAACCCTCCACTTT.

The CDR3 spells CASSYSGTGPTGYTF. The CDR3, as DNA: TGCGCCAGCAGCTATTCCGGGACAGGGCCAACTGGCTACACCTTC. The V gene is TRBV5-1, the J gene TRBJ1-2; the match to TRBD1 covers 9 bases. The J segment lost 7 bases and the V segment lost 3 bases, leaving 10 bases of the junction unmatched. The CDR3 spans 15 residues. CDR1 is SGHRS, CDR2 YFSETQ, per germline.

This clone was observed once. The rearrangement joins TRBV9 to TRBJ1-6, with TRBD1 identical over 7 bases. The V gene end was trimmed by 4 bases and the J gene end by 5 bases; junction bases not matched to a gene: 6. Germline loops: CDR1 SGDLS, CDR2 YYNGEE. CDR3 length: 15 amino acids. CDR3 loop: CASSSRQGNNSPLHF. CDR3 DNA: TGTGCCAGCAGCTCCCGACAGGGCAATAATTCACCCCTCCACTTT.

The chain employs TRBV5-1 and TRBJ2-7, with a tentative D call TRBD1 (5 bases). Trimming took off 0 bases at V and 5 bases at J, with 15 bases between the two ends. The CDR3 runs to 15 residues. Germline V gene lookup returns CDR1 SGHRS and CDR2 YFSETQ. Here the CDR3 DNA reads TGCGCCAGCAGCTTGGCCACGGGCAGGGCTGACGAGCAGTACTTC. Its protein is CASSLATGRADEQYF.

This clone was seen just once. The chain has TRBV9 and TRBJ1-2, with 10 bases identical to TRBD1. CDR1 is SGDLS, CDR2 YYNGEE, per germline. V was clipped by 3 bases and J by 7 bases; unmatched bases: 9. The CDR3 has 15 amino acids. The CDR3 DNA reads TGTGCCAGCAGCGGACCCCGGGACAGGGGTGCTGGCTACACCTTC. Encoded protein: CASSGPRDRGAGYTF.

The chain carries TRBV5-1 and TRBJ2-3, with 12 nucleotides matching TRBD2. Germline loops: CDR1 SGHRS, CDR2 YFSETQ. The CDR3 sequence is 16 residues long. V lost 3 bases and J lost 2; bases outside the gene matches: 4. This chain's CDR3 is CASSWRTSGTTDTQYF. The DNA of the CDR3 is TGCGCCAGCAGCTGGAGGACTAGCGGGACCACAGATACGCAGTATTTT.

The chain couples TRBV9 to TRBJ2-2; possible D gene TRBD1, 6 bases. Per germline, CDR1 SGDLS and CDR2 YYNGEE. Trimming shortened V by 6 bases and J by 6 bases, and 18 bases separated the two germline ends. CDR3 size: 15 residues. The CDR3 DNA is TGTGCCAGCACCCGTCAACAGGGCCTGGCCGGGGAGCTGTTTTTT. It translates to CASTRQQGLAGELFF.

This chain's CDR3 is CASSQSRQGGTYGYTF. The DNA for the CDR3 is TGCGCCAGCAGCCAATCTCGTCAGGGAGGGACCTATGGCTACACCTTC. The J gene is TRBJ1-2, the V gene TRBV4-3, with a possible D match to TRBD1 (5 bases). The CDR3 contains 16 residues. The germline CDR1 and CDR2 sequences are LGHNA and YSLEER. The V end lost 2 bases, the J end lost 4 bases, and 17 bases lay between the germline ends.

The chain employs TRBV7-9 and TRBJ2-3; D possibly corresponds to TRBD1 (6 bases). The CDR3 is made up of 12 amino acids. The germline V gene has CDR1 SEHNR and CDR2 FQNEAQ (reference sequence). V was clipped by 8 bases and J by 2 bases, with 8 bases between them. The CDR3: CASGQNTDTQYF. CDR3 sequence (DNA): TGTGCCAGCGGACAGAACACAGATACGCAGTATTTT.

Details on this clone: The sample carries other DNA sequences with the same CDR3. This chain joins TRBV19 and TRBJ2-1, with D hard to call. The CDR3 runs 13 residues. V was clipped by 3 bases and J by 4 bases, with 7 bases between them. Germline lookup yields CDR1 LNHDA and CDR2 SQIVND (reference sequence). The CDR3 DNA sequence: TGTGCCAGTAGTATTCGAGGTTACAATGAGCAGTTCTTC. Its protein product is CASSIRGYNEQFF.

V gene TRBV5-6 combines with J gene TRBJ1-1; 9 bases line up with TRBD1. The trim removed 3 bases at V and 8 bases at J, leaving 8 bases unmatched. CDR3 length equals 14 residues. Germline V lookup: CDR1 SGHDT, CDR2 YYEEEE. The CDR3 nucleotides read TGTGCCAGCAGCTCACGGGACAGGGTAACCGAAGCTTTCTTT. This codes for CASSSRDRVTEAFF.

The V call is TRBV5-1, the J call TRBJ1-4; TRBD1 is a possible D gene (5 bases). The CDR3 loop spans 13 amino acids. Germline assignment: CDR1 SGHRS and CDR2 YFSETQ. V lost 4 bases, J lost 7 bases, and 11 bases lay in between. CDR3 sequence: CASSPGLVEKLFF. The CDR3 DNA reads as TGCGCCAGCAGCCCGGGACTGGTTGAAAAACTGTTTTTT.

The V call is TRBV5-1, the J call TRBJ2-1; TRBD2 matches at 10 bases. The CDR3 has 20 residues. Losses at the gene ends were 3 bases for V and 0 bases for J; bases not matched to a gene: 15. CDR1 is SGHRS, CDR2 YFSETQ, per germline. The chain's CDR3 is CASSYPGLAGVANSYNEQFF. CDR3 bases: TGCGCCAGCAGCTACCCCGGCCTAGCGGGAGTGGCAAACTCCTACAATGAGCAGTTCTTC.